This TCR beta chain was sequenced for a study of blood T cell repertoires in COVID-19. This CDR3 has 14 amino acids. V was cut by 5 bases and J by 2 bases, with 10 bases left in between. In germline, CDR1 is SEHNR, CDR2 FQNEAQ (reference sequence). Seattle cases were enrolled at active infection and followed longitudinally. The table came from immunoSEQ multiplex PCR; TCRdb's copy has only in-frame clones and leaves some out. Of 150,000 to 200,000 clones detected, approximately 86% appear once; the ten largest clones hold under 0.65%. The sequencing input was peripheral blood. The V and J genes are TRBV7-9 and TRBJ2-1, with D uncertain. The receptor was derived from a man between 60 and 75 years old with COVID-19, enrolled during active disease. The CDR3 DNA follows: TGTGCCAGCAGCCCGGGTGGCACCTACAATGAGCAGTTCTTC. Translating gives CASSPGGTYNEQFF.